Shown below are 10 T cell receptor beta chains from a single sample sequenced in a study of identical twins' blood T cells. In TCRdb, the 5' RACE reads were re-called with MiXCR into one record per CDR3 protein. The sample has hundreds of thousands of distinct CDR3 sequences, roughly 27% seen once. Sequenced material: PBMCs. All receptors derive from a woman between 18 and 55 years old in good health.

This clonotype was seen repeatedly, ten times or more. The V gene is TRBV3-1, the J gene TRBJ1-2; possibly TRBD1 for D (5 bases). The CDR3 runs to 16 residues. Germline loops: CDR1 LGHDT, CDR2 YNNKEL (reference sequence). V was clipped by 0 bases and J by 8 bases, with 19 bases between them. The CDR3 loop reads CASSQDLGGALGGYTF. The DNA of the CDR3 is TGTGCCAGCAGCCAAGATCTTGGAGGGGCGCTAGGCGGCTACACCTTC.

As regards this clonotype: Because the CDR3 is missing its conserved closing phenylalanine or tryptophan, this is likely a read error. The chain employs TRBV12-3 or TRBV12-4 and TRBJ2-5, with D unclear. The CDR3 spans 12 residues. The V end was cut by 5 bases, the J end by 1 base, with 5 bases between. DNA for the CDR3: TGTGCCAGCAGTCGAGGCCAAGAGACCCAGTACCTC. Its translation is CASSRGQETQYL.

The chain combines TRBV19 with TRBJ1-1, with D tentatively TRBD1 (5 bases). The germline gives CDR1 LNHDA, CDR2 SQIVND (reference sequence). The length of the CDR3 is 14 residues. V lost 2 bases, J lost 1 base, and 8 bases lay in between. The CDR3 loop is CASSIKGWNTEAFF. The CDR3, as DNA: TGTGCCAGTAGTATAAAGGGGTGGAACACTGAAGCTTTCTTT.

This clonotype is a singleton in its sample. The chain links TRBV6-1 to TRBJ1-2; D call uncertain. The CDR3 is 13 residues long. Between the trimmed V and J ends, which lost 3 bases and 8 bases, there was a span of 13 bases. Germline V gene data show CDR1 as MNHNS and CDR2 as SASEGT. CDR3 nucleotide sequence: TGTGCCAGCAGTGAGTCCCGGGGTGACGGCTACACCTTC. Translating it yields CASSESRGDGYTF.

The gene calls are TRBV4-3 and TRBJ1-5; unclear D gene. Trimming removed 0 bases at V and 4 bases at J, with 10 bases between. Germline CDR1 reads LGHNA; CDR2 reads YSLEER. CDR3 length: 15 amino acids. CDR3 region: CASSQELPGNQPQHF. The CDR3 region has the DNA TGCGCCAGCAGCCAAGAACTCCCGGGGAATCAGCCCCAGCATTTT.

There are many counts of this clonotype. CDR3 sequence reads: CSARVVGEKLFF. The CDR3 coding sequence is TGCAGTGCTAGAGTAGTTGGGGAAAAACTGTTTTTT. J is TRBJ1-4 and V is TRBV20-1; D uncertain. With 1 base removed from V and 8 bases from J, the gap between germline ends came to 8 bases. Germline-derived CDR1 and CDR2 are DFQATT and SNEGSKA (reference sequence). The CDR3 extends over 12 amino acids.

CDR3 sequence reads: CASGTSLTGRAEAFF. CDR3 nucleotides: TGTGCTAGTGGCACATCTTTAACAGGGAGAGCTGAAGCTTTCTTT. This sequence joins TRBV12-5 and TRBJ1-1, with a tentative D call TRBD1 (6 bases). The CDR3 has 15 amino acids. Germline V lookup: CDR1 LGHNT, CDR2 FRNRAP. V lost 6 bases, J lost 6 bases, and 20 bases lay in between.

Comment on this clonotype: At one of its ends the junction is not consistent with the germline gene, which may arise from a read error. The chain recombines TRBV28 with TRBJ1-1, with D possibly matching TRBD1 (6 bases). The germline V gene encodes CDR1 MDHEN and CDR2 SYDVKM. This CDR3 contains 12 residues. The CDR3 sequence is CVSSLLGGEAFF. CDR3 sequence (DNA): TGTGTCAGCAGTTTATTGGGGGGCGAAGCTTTCTTT.

This clonotype was detected only a few times. This sequence joins TRBV2 and TRBJ1-2; D is unclear. CDR3 size: 13 residues. Trimming took off 1 base at V and 4 bases at J, with 7 bases between the two ends. The V gene's germline CDR1 is SNHLY and CDR2 FYNNEI. In DNA form, the CDR3 reads TGTGCCAGCAGTGAAGAGCGCACCTATGGCTACACCTTC. This encodes CASSEERTYGYTF. Combining the CDR3 with reference TRBV2 and TRBJ1-2 gives the whole variable domain EPEVTQTPSHQVTQMGQEVILRCVPISNHLYFYWYRQILGQKVEFLVSFYNNEISEKSEIFDDQFSVERPDGSNFTLKIRSTKLEDSAMYFCASSEERTYGYTFGSGTRLTVV.

This clonotype was recorded at least ten times. The chain is built from TRBV29-1 and TRBJ2-5, with 7 bases that match TRBD2. The germline V gene encodes CDR1 SQVTM and CDR2 ANQGSEA. This CDR3 spans 13 amino acids. V gave up 6 bases and J gave up 5 bases; unmatched junction bases: 9. The CDR3 DNA is TGCAGCGTCCGTGGCGGGGGAGGCGAGACCCAGTACTTC. Protein product: CSVRGGGGETQYF.